The 13 T cell receptor beta chains in this list originate from one sample, sequenced in a study of CD8 T cells in Susac syndrome. Random hexamers were used to reverse transcribe an amount of about 0.45 to 1 ug RNA. TCRdb redid the calling of the immunoSEQ multiplex PCR reads with MiXCR, one entry per CDR3 protein. The repertoire holds about 430,000 distinct CDR3 sequences, with more than 80% as singletons. The material sequenced was CD8+ T cells from PBMCs. These receptors all stem from a human donor with multiple sclerosis.

The chain is built from TRBV27 and TRBJ2-7; possibly TRBD1 or TRBD2 for D (6 bases each). The germline V and J ends were trimmed by 1 base and 5 bases, with 15 bases remaining between them. This CDR3 contains 15 residues. Germline V gives CDR1 MNHEY, CDR2 SMNVEV (reference sequence). CDR3 loop: CASSLWAGEVHEQYF. CDR3 nucleotides: TGTGCCAGCAGTTTATGGGCAGGGGAGGTGCACGAGCAGTACTTC.

This clonotype showed up just a few times. V usage is TRBV19 and J usage is TRBJ1-1; D gene unclear. The CDR3 loop spans 11 amino acids. The germline V gene has CDR1 LNHDA and CDR2 SQIVND (reference sequence). V lost 8 bases to trimming and J lost 6 bases, with 10 bases between them. CDR3 sequence: CASWAGAEAFF. As DNA, the CDR3 is TGTGCCAGTTGGGCCGGGGCTGAAGCTTTCTTT.

The chain links TRBV12-3 or TRBV12-4 to TRBJ1-1, with D perhaps matching TRBD1 (5 bases). The ends were cut back, 6 bases at V and 4 bases at J, with 15 bases in the middle. CDR3 length: 14 residues. CDR3 bases: TGTGCCAGCAGACTGGACTTCGGGGGCACTGAAGCTTTCTTT. This sequence encodes CASRLDFGGTEAFF.

The V gene is TRBV27, the J gene TRBJ2-7; 10 bases align to TRBD2. CDR3 length: 16 amino acids. J gave up 0 bases and V 5 bases, and 7 bases lay outside the gene matches. CDR1 is MNHEY, CDR2 SMNVEV, per germline (reference sequence). CDR3 protein: CASSIASGGTSYEQYF. The CDR3 bases are TGTGCCAGCAGTATCGCTAGCGGGGGAACCTCCTACGAGCAGTACTTC.

This clonotype appeared a single time. The chain uses TRBV30 and TRBJ2-1, with TRBD2 identical over 10 bases. CDR1 is GTSNPN and CDR2 is SVGIG in the germline V gene (reference sequence). After removal of 7 bases from V and 9 bases from J, the junction contained 9 bases not matched to a gene. The CDR3 is made up of 13 amino acids. The CDR3 DNA reads as TGTGCCTCAAGGGGACTAGCGAACAGTGAGCAGTTCTTC. It codes for CASRGLANSEQFF.

The gene calls are TRBV5-4 and TRBJ2-1; a possible D gene is TRBD1 (5 bases). The V end was cut by 6 bases, the J end by 2 bases, with 15 bases between. Germline lookup yields CDR1 SGHNT and CDR2 YYREEE (reference sequence). This CDR3 contains 15 residues. In DNA form, the CDR3 reads TGTGCCAGCAACCTTTGGGGCTACACCTACAATGAGCAGTTCTTC. Protein sequence: CASNLWGYTYNEQFF.

V usage is TRBV5-1 and J usage is TRBJ2-7; perhaps TRBD2 as D (6 bases). Germline V lookup: CDR1 SGHRS, CDR2 YFSETQ. Deletions cut 3 bases from V and 6 bases from J, with 22 bases between. The length of the CDR3 is 16 residues. CDR3 in DNA: TGCGCCAGCAGCTGGAGTGGGGAGGCCCACTTCCTCGAGCAGTACTTC. Translation: CASSWSGEAHFLEQYF.

This clonotype was recorded once. The chain combines TRBV12-3 or TRBV12-4 with TRBJ2-2; 8 nucleotides line up with TRBD1. CDR3 size: 13 residues. The V segment lost 11 bases and the J segment 6 bases; nucleotides outside the gene matches: 8. The CDR3 DNA follows: TGTGCCGGACAGGGTGGATTTGCCGGGGAGCTGTTTTTT. This sequence encodes CAGQGGFAGELFF.

This clonotype was found a few times. The chain joins TRBV4-2 to TRBJ1-2, with D unresolved. Trimming removed 2 bases from V and 6 bases from J, with 4 bases in between. Germline V gives CDR1 LGHNA, CDR2 YNFKEQ. The CDR3 contains 11 residues. The chain's CDR3 is CASSQSDGYTF. CDR3 DNA: TGTGCCAGCAGCCAATCAGATGGCTACACCTTC.

The chain couples TRBV21-1 to TRBJ2-3; no DNA check was done on the table's D call, TRBD1. TRBV21-1 is a pseudogene locus. CDR3 length equals 22 residues. The CDR3 is CASSNLGSTGGLLAETTDTQYF. CDR3 DNA sequence: TGTGCCAGCAGCAATTTAGGTAGTACAGGGGGACTTTTAGCGGAGACCACAGATACGCAGTATTTT.

CDR3: CASRKSGELFF. The CDR3 bases are TGTGCCAGTAGGAAATCCGGGGAGCTGTTTTTT. This chain uses TRBV19 with TRBJ2-2; no clear D gene. Per the germline V gene, CDR1 is LNHDA and CDR2 is SQIVND (reference sequence). Trimming stripped 6 bases from V and 6 bases from J, with 5 bases between. The CDR3 covers 11 residues.

In its sample, this clonotype was seen a few times. The CDR3 here is CASSLGQGSSYEQYF. In nucleotides, the CDR3 is TGTGCCAGCAGCTTAGGACAGGGTAGCTCCTACGAGCAGTACTTC. V usage is TRBV7-6 and J usage is TRBJ2-7; TRBD1 matches at 7 bases. Germline V gene lookup returns CDR1 SGHVS and CDR2 FNYEAQ. CDR3 size: 15 residues. After removal of 1 base from V and 0 bases from J, the junction contained 3 bases not matched to a gene. Combining the CDR3 with reference TRBV7-6 and TRBJ2-7 gives the whole variable domain GAGVSQSPRYKVTKRGQDVALRCDPISGHVSLYWYRQALGQGPEFLTYFNYEAQQDKSGLPNDRFSAERPEGSISTLTIQRTEQRDSAMYRCASSLGQGSSYEQYFGPGTRLTVT.

There are a few counts of this clonotype. The V call is TRBV2, the J call TRBJ2-1; perhaps TRBD2 as D (6 bases). CDR3 length: 15 residues. The V end was cut by 1 base, the J end by 7 bases, with 14 bases between. Germline V gene data show CDR1 as SNHLY and CDR2 as FYNNEI. The CDR3 sequence: CASSEVRERGNEQFF. CDR3 in DNA: TGTGCCAGCAGTGAAGTCCGGGAGCGAGGGAATGAGCAGTTCTTC.